This TCR beta chain was captured by sequencing in a study of T cells in Graves' hyperthyroidism and ophthalmopathy. At the level of the study: Initial diagnosis, before any treatment, was when peripheral blood was collected. Study results and caveats: Model output signaled ophthalmopathy a median roughly 6.5 months ahead of onset. Most expanded thyroid clonotypes above 0.001 also appeared in blood.

Stability of Graves' hyperthyroidism was defined as absent ophthalmopathy progression within 18 months. The CDR3 covers 15 residues. Germline V lookup: CDR1 SGHVS, CDR2 FNYEAQ. J lost 11 bases, V lost 5 bases, and 8 bases had no gene match. Amplified regions were TCR beta CDR3 sequences from RNA transcripts. The HTBI set primed first-round TCR CDR3 RT-PCR. TCRdb redid the calling of the multiplex PCR reads with MiXCR, one entry per CDR3 protein. Of about 99,000 distinct CDR3 sequences in the sample, around 50% were seen once. About this clonotype: Its specificity is not known.

The sample consisted of blood. The chain employs TRBV7-6 and TRBJ2-3; 15 positions match TRBD2. This TCR derives from a man aged 40-55 years with Graves' hyperthyroidism. The CDR3 here is CASSGLAGGPNEQYF. For the CDR3, the DNA is TGTGCCAGCAGCGGACTAGCGGGAGGGCCAAATGAGCAGTATTTT.